The 6 T cell receptor beta chains listed next were all sequenced from one sample in a study of blood T cell dynamics during melanoma immunotherapy. As for time point: pre-treatment baseline. Using immunoSEQ multiplex PCR, the repertoire was profiled, and TCRdb retains in-frame clones only, with some absent. The sample holds 15,000 to 20,000 clones, about 83% seen once. The sample in question was blood, obtained from a patient treated with checkpoint blockade. These receptors came from a human donor with melanoma.

This chain joins TRBV6-6 and TRBJ2-7; weak D call: TRBD2 (6 bases). Germline-derived CDR1 and CDR2 are MNHNY and SVGAGI (reference sequence). The CDR3 spans 15 residues. Trimming left V 6 bases short and J 1 base short, with 16 bases between. The CDR3 loop reads CASSDGTGASYEQYF. Written as DNA, the CDR3 is TGTGCCAGCAGCGACGGGACTGGGGCATCCTACGAGCAGTACTTC.

J is TRBJ1-5 and V is TRBV19, with TRBD1 identical over 7 bases. The V gene end was trimmed by 6 bases and the J gene end by 2 bases; junction bases not matched to a gene: 7. The germline V gene has CDR1 LNHDA and CDR2 SQIVND (reference sequence). The CDR3 has 15 amino acids. CDR3: CASRNRGPGNQPQHF. The CDR3 region has the DNA TGTGCCAGTAGAAACAGGGGTCCTGGCAATCAGCCCCAGCATTTT.

The chain links TRBV9 to TRBJ2-5, with D perhaps matching TRBD2 (6 bases). The last part of the DNA fits TRBJ2-7 better; the J call may be wrong. CDR1 SGDLS and CDR2 YYNGEE come from the germline V gene. The CDR3 consists of 13 residues. CDR3 nucleotide sequence: TGTGCCAGCAGCGCATCAGCGGGCTACGAGCAGTACTTC. Amino acid sequence: CASSASAGYEQYF.

This chain joins TRBV6-5 and TRBJ1-1; 9 nucleotides align to TRBD1. In germline, CDR1 is MNHEY, CDR2 SVGAGI. CDR3 length equals 15 residues. Trimming at V came to 2 bases and at J to 1 base, leaving 2 bases not matched to a gene. Written as DNA, the CDR3 is TGTGCCAGCAGTTACACGGGACAGGGGAACACTGAAGCTTTCTTT. Translating gives CASSYTGQGNTEAFF.

This chain uses TRBV30 with TRBJ2-7; 11 bases match TRBD2. V lost 2 bases and J lost 3; bases outside the gene matches: 12. The germline V gene encodes CDR1 GTSNPN and CDR2 SVGIG (reference sequence). The CDR3 loop spans 17 amino acids. In DNA, the CDR3 is TGTGCCTGGAGTACGTCAACACTAGCGGGAGTCAACTACGAGCAGTACTTC. Residues: CAWSTSTLAGVNYEQYF.

The chain links TRBV27 to TRBJ2-1; D perhaps matches TRBD1 (5 bases). The CDR3 length is 17 residues. Trimming shortened V by 0 bases and J by 7 bases, and 19 bases separated the two germline ends. CDR1 and CDR2 (germline): MNHEY, SMNVEV (reference sequence). CDR3 nucleotides: TGTGCCAGCAGTTTATCACCCGCCAGGGTTAGCAAAAATGAGCAGTTCTTC. Translated, it gives CASSLSPARVSKNEQFF.